One sample yielded the 14 T cell receptor beta chains listed below, sequenced in a study of response to subunit inactivated influenza vaccine. MiXCR, applied by TCRdb to the RT-PCR reads, yields one record per CDR3 protein. The sample lists fewer than 650,000 distinct CDR3 sequences, approximately 13% occurring once. This specimen consisted of PBMCs from blood, obtained 45 days after vaccination. Receptor source: a man aged 50 or older who received an inactivated influenza vaccine.

The V gene is TRBV7-6, the J gene TRBJ1-2; D is undetermined. The germline gives CDR1 SGHVS, CDR2 FNYEAQ. This CDR3 is built from 14 residues. Trimming stripped 5 bases from V and 4 bases from J, with 14 bases between. The CDR3, as DNA: TGTGCCAGCAGCCCGGACCGAAACTCCTATGGCTACACCTTC. Protein: CASSPDRNSYGYTF. Full variable domain (rest looked up from reference TRBV7-6 and TRBJ1-2): GAGVSQSPRYKVTKRGQDVALRCDPISGHVSLYWYRQALGQGPEFLTYFNYEAQQDKSGLPNDRFSAERPEGSISTLTIQRTEQRDSAMYRCASSPDRNSYGYTFGSGTRLTVV.

Many counts were recorded for this clonotype. The gene calls are TRBV29-1 and TRBJ2-1, with 14 bases lining up with TRBD2. This CDR3 has 15 amino acids. CDR1 is SQVTM and CDR2 is ANQGSEA in the germline V gene. V was clipped by 5 bases and J by 6 bases; unmatched bases: 6. CDR3 sequence reads: CSVTGTSGSGNEQFF. CDR3 nucleotides: TGCAGCGTTACCGGGACTAGCGGGAGTGGCAATGAGCAGTTCTTC.

This sequence joins TRBV7-2 and TRBJ2-3; D unresolved. Germline values: CDR1 SGHTA, CDR2 FQGNSA. The CDR3 length is 13 residues. The V and J ends lost 6 bases and 0 bases respectively, with 7 bases between them. This chain's CDR3 is CASSFISTDTQYF. The CDR3 nucleotides read TGTGCCAGCAGTTTCATCAGCACAGATACGCAGTATTTT.

This clonotype was counted only a few times. The chain carries TRBV6-6 and TRBJ1-2; D unresolved. The germline V and J ends were trimmed by 2 bases and 8 bases, with 9 bases remaining between them. There are 12 residues in the CDR3. The germline V gene encodes CDR1 MNHNY and CDR2 SVGAGI (reference sequence). The CDR3 reads CASSYEGRGYTF. The CDR3 coding sequence is TGTGCCAGCAGTTACGAGGGTAGGGGCTACACCTTC.

This clonotype was found many times. The chain combines TRBV12-3 or TRBV12-4 with TRBJ2-7, with D possibly matching TRBD2 (6 bases). This CDR3 is built from 13 residues. The germline V and J ends were trimmed by 5 bases and 3 bases, with 11 bases remaining between them. CDR3 DNA: TGTGCCAGCAGTGGTAGCGGAATCTACGAGCAGTACTTC. Amino acids: CASSGSGIYEQYF.

This clonotype came up a few times. The chain joins TRBV12-3 or TRBV12-4 to TRBJ1-3, with D unclear. Trimming removed 2 bases at V and 2 bases at J, with 10 bases between. This CDR3 spans 15 amino acids. The DNA for the CDR3 is TGTGCCAGCAGTTTAACGGGGTCTCCTGGAAACACCATATATTTT. Translation: CASSLTGSPGNTIYF.

This chain joins TRBV3-1 and TRBJ1-3, with a weak D call TRBD1 (6 bases). Germline loops: CDR1 LGHDT, CDR2 YNNKEL (reference sequence). V was cut by 4 bases and J by 1 base, with 23 bases left in between. The length of the CDR3 is 19 residues. The CDR3 loop reads CASSRLANGQYLSGNTIYF. The CDR3 coding sequence is TGTGCCAGCAGCCGTTTAGCTAATGGACAGTATCTTTCTGGAAACACCATATATTTT.

This clonotype showed up just a few times. V gene TRBV12-3 or TRBV12-4 combines with J gene TRBJ1-6; D gene ambiguous. This CDR3 contains 15 residues. The V gene lost 7 bases and the J gene lost 6 bases, with 16 bases spanning the gap. DNA of the CDR3: TGTGCCAGCACTTCTTCCGGACGGTTTAATTCACCCCTCCACTTT. Translating gives CASTSSGRFNSPLHF.

This chain connects TRBV4-3 to TRBJ2-5; D gene ambiguous. The CDR3 extends over 15 amino acids. Per germline, CDR1 LGHNA and CDR2 YSLEER. V was trimmed by 0 bases and J by 5 bases, leaving 13 bases between them. CDR3 DNA sequence: TGCGCCAGCAGCCAAGATCGTCTGGGGTACGAGACCCAGTACTTC. Amino acid sequence: CASSQDRLGYETQYF.

The rearrangement joins TRBV20-1 to TRBJ2-5, with D maybe TRBD2 (6 bases). The V gene's germline CDR1 is DFQATT and CDR2 SNEGSKA (reference sequence). The CDR3 spans 13 residues. Trimming stripped 5 bases from V and 3 bases from J, with 13 bases between. The CDR3 loop reads CSAYPSGEETQYF. The CDR3 DNA is TGCAGTGCTTACCCGTCGGGGGAAGAGACCCAGTACTTC.

There are a few counts of this clonotype. The chain carries TRBV10-3 and TRBJ1-6; D remains ambiguous. CDR1 is ENHRY and CDR2 is SYGVKD in the germline V gene. V was clipped by 6 bases and J by 4 bases, with 10 bases between them. CDR3 length: 14 residues. The CDR3 bases are TGTGCCATCAGGGAAACAGAGTATAATTCACCCCTCCACTTT. It specifies CAIRETEYNSPLHF.

The sample holds many counts of this clonotype. This chain uses TRBV12-3 or TRBV12-4 with TRBJ2-3; 10 bases fit TRBD2. The CDR3 is 12 residues long. J was trimmed by 14 bases and V by 5 bases; bases with no gene match: 7. The CDR3 nucleotides read TGTGCCAGCAGTAGGACTAGCGGTCCCCCGTATTTT. This encodes CASSRTSGPPYF.

This clonotype was counted ten times or more. The V and J genes are TRBV9 and TRBJ2-1; no firm D call. Trimming took 3 bases from V and 0 from J, leaving 13 bases between them. Germline assignment: CDR1 SGDLS and CDR2 YYNGEE. The CDR3 has 16 residues. The CDR3: CASSGTTGSSYNEQFF. The CDR3 nucleotides are TGTGCCAGCAGCGGAACGACTGGAAGCTCCTACAATGAGCAGTTCTTC.

The chain combines TRBV7-8 with TRBJ1-1; perhaps TRBD1 as D (5 bases). V dropped 0 bases and J dropped 1 base, with 12 bases sitting between them. Germline assignment: CDR1 SGHVS and CDR2 FQNEAQ. The CDR3 has 16 amino acids. CDR3 protein: CASSLAGPYTNTEAFF. The CDR3 DNA is TGTGCCAGCAGCTTAGCGGGACCATACACGAACACTGAAGCTTTCTTT.